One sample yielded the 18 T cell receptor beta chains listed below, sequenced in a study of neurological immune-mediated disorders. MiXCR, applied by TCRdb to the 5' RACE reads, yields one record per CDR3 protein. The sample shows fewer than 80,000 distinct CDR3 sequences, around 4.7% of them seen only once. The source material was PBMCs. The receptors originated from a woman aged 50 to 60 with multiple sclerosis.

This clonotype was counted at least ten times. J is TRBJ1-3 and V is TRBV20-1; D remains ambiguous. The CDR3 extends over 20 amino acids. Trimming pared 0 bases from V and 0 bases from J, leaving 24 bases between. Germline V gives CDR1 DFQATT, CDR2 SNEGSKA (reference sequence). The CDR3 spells CSARDLRRVLTSNSGNTIYF. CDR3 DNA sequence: TGCAGTGCTAGAGATCTGCGACGGGTCCTCACTAGCAACTCTGGAAACACCATATATTTT.

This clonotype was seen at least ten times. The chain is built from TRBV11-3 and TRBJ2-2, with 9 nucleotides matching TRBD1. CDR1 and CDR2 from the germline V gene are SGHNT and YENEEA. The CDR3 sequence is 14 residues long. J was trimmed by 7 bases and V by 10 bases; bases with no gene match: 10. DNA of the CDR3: TGTGCCACCACCCGGGACAGGGTCGGCGGGGAGCTGTTTTTT. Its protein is CATTRDRVGGELFF.

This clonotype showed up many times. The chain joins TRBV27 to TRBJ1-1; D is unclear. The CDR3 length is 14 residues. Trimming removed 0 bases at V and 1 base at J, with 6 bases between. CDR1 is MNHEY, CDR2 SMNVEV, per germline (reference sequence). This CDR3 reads CASSLSLQNTEAFF. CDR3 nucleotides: TGTGCCAGCAGTTTATCCTTACAGAACACTGAAGCTTTCTTT.

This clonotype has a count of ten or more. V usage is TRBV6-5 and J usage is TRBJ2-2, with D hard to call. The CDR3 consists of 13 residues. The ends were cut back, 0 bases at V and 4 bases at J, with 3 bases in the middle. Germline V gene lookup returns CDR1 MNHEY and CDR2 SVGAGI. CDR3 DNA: TGTGCCAGCAGTTACTCTAGCACCGGGGAGCTGTTTTTT. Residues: CASSYSSTGELFF.

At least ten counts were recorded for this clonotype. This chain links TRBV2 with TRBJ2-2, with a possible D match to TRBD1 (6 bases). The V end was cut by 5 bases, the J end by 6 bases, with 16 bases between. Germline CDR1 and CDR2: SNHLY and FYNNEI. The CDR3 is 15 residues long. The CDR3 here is CASSINRESAGELFF. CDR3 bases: TGTGCCAGCAGTATTAACAGGGAATCGGCCGGGGAGCTGTTTTTT.

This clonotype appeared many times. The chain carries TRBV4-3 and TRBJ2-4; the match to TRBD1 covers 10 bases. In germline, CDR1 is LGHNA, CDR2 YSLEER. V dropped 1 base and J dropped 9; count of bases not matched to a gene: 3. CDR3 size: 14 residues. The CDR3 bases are TGCGCCAGCAGCCAAGGACAGGGGGCATCCATTCAGTACTTC. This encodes CASSQGQGASIQYF.

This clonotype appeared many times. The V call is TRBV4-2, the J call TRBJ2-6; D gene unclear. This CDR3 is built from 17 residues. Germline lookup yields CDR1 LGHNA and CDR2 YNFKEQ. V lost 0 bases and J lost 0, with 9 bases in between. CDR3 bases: TGTGCCAGCAGCCAAGAAAGCCGCATCTCTGGGGCCAACGTCCTGACTTTC. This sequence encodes CASSQESRISGANVLTF.

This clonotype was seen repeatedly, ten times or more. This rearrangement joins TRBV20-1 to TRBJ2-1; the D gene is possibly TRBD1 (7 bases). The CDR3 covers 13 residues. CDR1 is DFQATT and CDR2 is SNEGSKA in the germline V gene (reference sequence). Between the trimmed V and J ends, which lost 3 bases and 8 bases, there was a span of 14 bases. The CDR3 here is CSARNQGGYEQFF. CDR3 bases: TGCAGTGCTAGGAACCAGGGGGGCTATGAGCAGTTCTTC.

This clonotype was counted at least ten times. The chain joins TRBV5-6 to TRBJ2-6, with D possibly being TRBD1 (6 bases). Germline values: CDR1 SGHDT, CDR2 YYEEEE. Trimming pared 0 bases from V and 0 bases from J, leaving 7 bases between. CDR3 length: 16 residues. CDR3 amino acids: CASSLGGGSGANVLTF. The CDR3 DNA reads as TGTGCCAGCAGCTTGGGAGGGGGCTCTGGGGCCAACGTCCTGACTTTC.

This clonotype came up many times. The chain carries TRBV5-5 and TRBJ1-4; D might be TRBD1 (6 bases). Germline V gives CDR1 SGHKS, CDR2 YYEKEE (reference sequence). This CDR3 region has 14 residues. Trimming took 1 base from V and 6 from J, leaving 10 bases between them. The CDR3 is CASSLRGLDEKLFF. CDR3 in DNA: TGTGCCAGCAGCTTGCGGGGGCTTGATGAAAAACTGTTTTTT. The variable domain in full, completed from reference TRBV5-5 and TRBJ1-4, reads DAGVTQSPTHLIKTRGQQVTLRCSPISGHKSVSWYQQVLGQGPQFIFQYYEKEERGRGNFPDRFSARQFPNYSSELNVNALLLGDSALYLCASSLRGLDEKLFFGSGTQLSVL.

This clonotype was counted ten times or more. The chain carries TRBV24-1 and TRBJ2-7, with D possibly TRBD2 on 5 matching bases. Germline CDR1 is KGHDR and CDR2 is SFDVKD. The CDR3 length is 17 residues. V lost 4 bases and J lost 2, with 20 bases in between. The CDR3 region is CATSDEGKVAGPYEQYV. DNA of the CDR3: TGTGCCACCAGTGACGAGGGAAAGGTCGCCGGCCCCTACGAGCAGTACGTC.

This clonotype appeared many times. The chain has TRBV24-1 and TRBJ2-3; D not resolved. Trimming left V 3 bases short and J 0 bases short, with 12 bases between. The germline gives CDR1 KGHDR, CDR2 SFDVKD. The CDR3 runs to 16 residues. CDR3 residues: CATSDRKTASTDTQYF. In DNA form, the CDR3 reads TGTGCCACCAGTGATCGTAAGACGGCTAGCACAGATACGCAGTATTTT.

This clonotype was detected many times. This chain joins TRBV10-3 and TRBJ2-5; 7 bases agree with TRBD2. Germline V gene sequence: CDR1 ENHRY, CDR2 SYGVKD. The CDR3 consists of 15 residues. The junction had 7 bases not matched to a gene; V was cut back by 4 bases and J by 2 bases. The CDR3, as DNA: TGTGCCATCAGTGTTACTAGCGACGGTCAAGAGACCCAGTACTTC. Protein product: CAISVTSDGQETQYF.

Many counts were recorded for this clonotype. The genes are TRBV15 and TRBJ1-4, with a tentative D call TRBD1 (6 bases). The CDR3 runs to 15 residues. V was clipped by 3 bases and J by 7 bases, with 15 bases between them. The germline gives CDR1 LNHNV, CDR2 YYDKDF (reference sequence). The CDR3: CATSRSGDMGEKLFF. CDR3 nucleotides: TGTGCCACCAGCAGGTCGGGGGACATGGGTGAAAAACTGTTTTTT.

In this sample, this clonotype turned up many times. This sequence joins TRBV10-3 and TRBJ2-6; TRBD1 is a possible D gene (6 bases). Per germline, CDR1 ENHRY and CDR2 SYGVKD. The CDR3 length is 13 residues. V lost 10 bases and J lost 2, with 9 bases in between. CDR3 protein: CATTGTGANVLTF. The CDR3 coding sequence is TGTGCCACAACAGGGACTGGGGCCAACGTCCTGACTTTC.

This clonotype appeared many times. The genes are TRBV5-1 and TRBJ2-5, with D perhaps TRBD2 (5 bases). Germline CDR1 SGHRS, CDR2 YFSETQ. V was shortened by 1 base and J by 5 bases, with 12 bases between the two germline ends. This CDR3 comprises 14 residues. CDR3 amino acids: CASSLPGVRETQYF. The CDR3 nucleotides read TGCGCCAGCAGCTTGCCCGGGGTCCGGGAGACCCAGTACTTC.

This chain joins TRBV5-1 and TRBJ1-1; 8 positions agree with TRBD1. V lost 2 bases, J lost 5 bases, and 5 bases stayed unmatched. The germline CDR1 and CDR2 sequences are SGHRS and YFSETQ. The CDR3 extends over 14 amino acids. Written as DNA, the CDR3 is TGCGCCAGCAGCTTCTTCAGGACAGGGACTGAAGCTTTCTTT. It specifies CASSFFRTGTEAFF.

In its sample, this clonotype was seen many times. CDR3 residues: CASSSRPGQGNTGELFF. As DNA, the CDR3 is TGTGCCAGCAGCTCACGACCGGGACAGGGAAACACCGGGGAGCTGTTTTTT. The rearrangement joins TRBV7-2 to TRBJ2-2; 9 positions match TRBD1. CDR1 and CDR2 (germline): SGHTA, FQGNSA. The CDR3 is 17 residues long. The V gene end was trimmed by 4 bases and the J gene end by 2 bases; junction bases not matched to a gene: 8. Looking up the rest from reference TRBV7-2 and TRBJ2-2 gives the full variable domain: GAGVSQSPSNKVTEKGKDVELRCDPISGHTALYWYRQSLGQGLEFLIYFQGNSAPDKSGLPSDRFSAERTGGSVSTLTIQRTQQEDSAVYLCASSSRPGQGNTGELFFGEGSRLTVL.